This T cell receptor (beta chain) originates from a study of cytomegalovirus exposure and HLA in healthy donors. As for this clone: As yet, its antigen is unknown.

PCR was performed using 60 Vbeta and 13 Jbeta primers. Repertoires were generated with immunoSEQ multiplex PCR, while TCRdb's copy carries only in-frame clones and drops some. The sample lists some 100,000 clones; 65% to 80% were seen once. General observations from the study: Researchers reported in a later analysis that a missense DCLRE1C variant was tied to TCR beta V- and J-gene trimming. In vitro assays verified that a few CMV-associated chains recognized CMV antigens specifically.

This receptor was obtained from a woman aged 40 to 49 in good health and CMV-seronegative. Sequenced sample: PBMCs.

Here the CDR3 DNA reads TGTGCCAGTACGGATAGCGGGGGGGCGGGCACCGGGGAGCTGTTTTTT. Encoded protein: CASTDSGGAGTGELFF. The rearrangement joins TRBV19 to TRBJ2-2; 11 bases agree with TRBD2. Germline loops: CDR1 LNHDA, CDR2 SQIVND (reference sequence). After removal of 7 bases from V and 4 bases from J, the junction contained 8 bases not matched to a gene. The CDR3 spans 16 residues.